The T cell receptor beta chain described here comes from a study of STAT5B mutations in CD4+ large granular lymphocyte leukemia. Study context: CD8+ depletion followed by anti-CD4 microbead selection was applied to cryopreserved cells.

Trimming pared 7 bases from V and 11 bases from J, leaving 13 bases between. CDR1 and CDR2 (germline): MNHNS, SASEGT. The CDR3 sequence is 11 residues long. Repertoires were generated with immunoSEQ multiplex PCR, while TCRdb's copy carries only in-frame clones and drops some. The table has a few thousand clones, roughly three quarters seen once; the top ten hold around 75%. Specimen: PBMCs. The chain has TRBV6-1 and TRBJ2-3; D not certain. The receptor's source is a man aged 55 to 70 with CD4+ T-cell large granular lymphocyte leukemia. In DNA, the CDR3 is TGTGCCAGCATGAAAGGCGAGAGGCAGTATTTT. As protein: CASMKGERQYF.